Listed below are T cell receptor beta chains from one sample, sequenced in a study of blood T cell repertoires in COVID-19. Profiling relied on immunoSEQ multiplex PCR, and the TCRdb table lists in-frame clones only, not all of them. The data contain some 300,000 clones, around nine tenths of them singletons. The source material was PBMCs or T cells enriched from blood (not recorded which). The origin of the receptors is a woman aged 25-40 years who had recovered from COVID-19. Both conserved end residues are part of each CDR3. D genes are given only for firm matches. Clone size is not always given. Where it is, it says once, few, many or a class for expanded clones.

cdr3_length: 17; clone_size: .; v_call: TRBV10-3; d_call: TRBD2; j_call: TRBJ2-1; cdr3_aa: CAISVTSGRILYNEQFF; cdr3_nt: TGTGCCATCAGTGTTACTAGCGGGAGGATTCTTTACAATGAGCAGTTCTTC
cdr3_length: 14; clone_size: few; v_call: TRBV20-1; d_call: TRBD1; j_call: TRBJ1-5; cdr3_aa: CSASRTGGNQPQHF; cdr3_nt: TGCAGTGCTAGTAGGACAGGGGGCAATCAGCCCCAGCATTTT
cdr3_length: 16; clone_size: .; v_call: TRBV28; d_call: TRBD1; j_call: TRBJ1-2; cdr3_aa: CASPTPLARDSYGYTF; cdr3_nt: TGTGCCAGCCCAACCCCCCTTGCCCGGGACAGCTATGGCTACACCTTC
cdr3_length: 14; clone_size: .; v_call: TRBV11-2; d_call: .; j_call: TRBJ2-7; cdr3_aa: CASTTGSGGYEQYF; cdr3_nt: TGTGCCAGCACCACAGGGTCGGGGGGCTACGAGCAGTACTTC
cdr3_length: 14; clone_size: .; v_call: TRBV6-5; d_call: .; j_call: TRBJ1-6; cdr3_aa: CASREASYNSPLHF; cdr3_nt: TGTGCCAGCCGGGAGGCCTCCTATAATTCACCCCTCCACTTT
cdr3_length: 15; clone_size: .; v_call: TRBV19; d_call: TRBD2; j_call: TRBJ2-3; cdr3_aa: CASSIWAGEADTQYF; cdr3_nt: TGTGCCAGTAGTATTTGGGCGGGAGAGGCAGATACGCAGTATTTT
cdr3_length: 12; clone_size: .; v_call: TRBV7-3; d_call: TRBD1; j_call: TRBJ1-1; cdr3_aa: CASSLRTGEAFF; cdr3_nt: TGTGCCAGCAGCTTACGGACAGGGGAGGCTTTCTTT
cdr3_length: 16; clone_size: .; v_call: TRBV6-4; d_call: .; j_call: TRBJ2-1; cdr3_aa: CASTATGGGTYNEQFF; cdr3_nt: TGTGCCAGCACCGCAACAGGGGGGGGAACCTACAATGAGCAGTTCTTC
cdr3_length: 18; clone_size: .; v_call: TRBV19; d_call: TRBD2; j_call: TRBJ2-1; cdr3_aa: CASSIPDASGRIYNEQFF; cdr3_nt: TGTGCCAGTAGTATACCGGACGCCAGCGGGAGGATCTACAATGAGCAGTTCTTC
cdr3_length: 15; clone_size: .; v_call: TRBV19; d_call: TRBD2; j_call: TRBJ2-1; cdr3_aa: CASSIPGLAIHEQFF; cdr3_nt: TGTGCCAGTAGTATCCCGGGACTAGCGATCCATGAGCAGTTCTTC
cdr3_length: 14; clone_size: .; v_call: TRBV7-9; d_call: .; j_call: TRBJ1-3; cdr3_aa: CASSTQGEGNTIYF; cdr3_nt: TGTGCCAGCAGCACACAGGGAGAAGGAAACACCATATATTTT
cdr3_length: 15; clone_size: .; v_call: TRBV29-1; d_call: TRBD1; j_call: TRBJ1-5; cdr3_aa: CSAAVGRTGNQPQHF; cdr3_nt: TGCAGCGCAGCGGTGGGTCGGACAGGTAATCAGCCCCAGCATTTT
cdr3_length: 16; clone_size: .; v_call: TRBV4-2; d_call: TRBD1; j_call: TRBJ2-7; cdr3_aa: CASSQADRVSSYEQYF; cdr3_nt: TGTGCCAGCAGCCAGGCCGACAGGGTCAGCTCCTACGAGCAGTACTTC
cdr3_length: 14; clone_size: .; v_call: TRBV13; d_call: TRBD2; j_call: TRBJ2-7; cdr3_aa: CASSRRAGAFVQYF; cdr3_nt: TGTGCCAGCAGCAGGCGGGCGGGAGCATTTGTGCAGTACTTC
cdr3_length: 15; clone_size: .; v_call: TRBV6-5; d_call: TRBD1; j_call: TRBJ2-2; cdr3_aa: CASSYGTGQAGELFF; cdr3_nt: TGTGCCAGCAGTTACGGGACAGGGCAGGCCGGGGAGCTGTTTTTT
cdr3_length: 15; clone_size: .; v_call: TRBV20-1; d_call: .; j_call: TRBJ2-7; cdr3_aa: CSASRGETGTYEQYF; cdr3_nt: TGCAGTGCTAGTAGAGGGGAGACAGGAACCTACGAGCAGTACTTC
cdr3_length: 14; clone_size: .; v_call: TRBV10-3; d_call: .; j_call: TRBJ2-2; cdr3_aa: CAISVQSNTGELFF; cdr3_nt: TGTGCCATCAGTGTACAGTCTAACACCGGGGAGCTGTTTTTT
cdr3_length: 13; clone_size: .; v_call: TRBV7-9; d_call: TRBD2; j_call: TRBJ2-7; cdr3_aa: CASSLAGVSEQYF; cdr3_nt: TGTGCCAGCAGTTTAGCGGGAGTAAGCGAGCAGTACTTC
cdr3_length: 14; clone_size: .; v_call: TRBV30; d_call: TRBD1; j_call: TRBJ1-4; cdr3_aa: CACLPGTGLLPLFF; cdr3_nt: TGTGCCTGCTTACCCGGGACAGGGTTACTTCCACTGTTTTTT
cdr3_length: 17; clone_size: .; v_call: TRBV27; d_call: TRBD1; j_call: TRBJ1-6; cdr3_aa: CASSRILDRGYNSPLHF; cdr3_nt: TGTGCCAGCAGTAGAATATTAGACAGGGGCTATAATTCACCCCTCCACTTT
cdr3_length: 14; clone_size: .; v_call: TRBV19; d_call: TRBD1; j_call: TRBJ2-1; cdr3_aa: CASNPTGGFNEQFF; cdr3_nt: TGTGCCAGTAACCCGACAGGGGGCTTCAATGAGCAGTTCTTC
cdr3_length: 16; clone_size: .; v_call: TRBV6-1; d_call: .; j_call: TRBJ2-1; cdr3_aa: CASSAAPRARVNEQFF; cdr3_nt: TGTGCCAGCAGTGCCGCTCCGAGGGCACGTGTCAATGAGCAGTTCTTC
cdr3_length: 13; clone_size: .; v_call: TRBV7-2; d_call: TRBD1; j_call: TRBJ2-1; cdr3_aa: CASSGYRGLEQFF; cdr3_nt: TGTGCCAGCAGCGGCTACAGGGGGCTTGAGCAGTTCTTC
cdr3_length: 16; clone_size: .; v_call: TRBV9; d_call: .; j_call: TRBJ1-1; cdr3_aa: CASSGQAFSDRTEAFF; cdr3_nt: TGTGCCAGCAGCGGGCAAGCGTTTTCGGACAGAACTGAAGCTTTCTTT
cdr3_length: 20; clone_size: .; v_call: TRBV2; d_call: TRBD1; j_call: TRBJ2-7; cdr3_aa: CASHGPPAPGQDLFFYEQYF; cdr3_nt: TGTGCCAGCCACGGTCCGCCGGCACCGGGACAGGACCTTTTTTTCTACGAGCAGTACTTC
cdr3_length: 13; clone_size: .; v_call: TRBV15; d_call: .; j_call: TRBJ1-1; cdr3_aa: CATGQVRNTEAFF; cdr3_nt: TGTGCCACCGGGCAGGTGAGGAACACTGAAGCTTTCTTT
cdr3_length: 16; clone_size: .; v_call: TRBV16; d_call: .; j_call: TRBJ2-2; cdr3_aa: CASSHSPDGELGELFF; cdr3_nt: TGTGCCAGCAGCCACTCGCCGGACGGGGAGTTGGGGGAGCTGTTTTTT
cdr3_length: 14; clone_size: .; v_call: TRBV19; d_call: .; j_call: TRBJ1-2; cdr3_aa: CASSIPTGNYGYTF; cdr3_nt: TGTGCCAGTAGTATACCAACAGGGAACTATGGCTACACCTTC
cdr3_length: 15; clone_size: .; v_call: TRBV9; d_call: .; j_call: TRBJ2-7; cdr3_aa: CASSVGVGGGYEQYF; cdr3_nt: TGTGCCAGCAGCGTAGGGGTGGGAGGGGGCTACGAGCAGTACTTC
cdr3_length: 15; clone_size: .; v_call: TRBV2; d_call: .; j_call: TRBJ2-1; cdr3_aa: CASTKGEGLYNEQFF; cdr3_nt: TGTGCCAGCACGAAGGGGGAGGGCCTCTACAATGAGCAGTTCTTC
cdr3_length: 14; clone_size: .; v_call: TRBV19; d_call: .; j_call: TRBJ2-2; cdr3_aa: CDRPKQPLTGELFF; cdr3_nt: TGTGACCGACCTAAACAGCCCCTCACCGGGGAGCTGTTTTTT
cdr3_length: 14; clone_size: few; v_call: TRBV10-3; d_call: .; j_call: TRBJ1-2; cdr3_aa: CAISEGTGSYGYTF; cdr3_nt: TGTGCCATCAGTGAAGGAACAGGGAGCTATGGCTACACCTTC
cdr3_length: 14; clone_size: .; v_call: TRBV6-5; d_call: .; j_call: TRBJ2-1; cdr3_aa: CASRTRGFHNEQFF; cdr3_nt: TGTGCCAGCCGAACGCGGGGATTCCACAATGAGCAGTTCTTC
cdr3_length: 17; clone_size: .; v_call: TRBV18; d_call: .; j_call: TRBJ2-1; cdr3_aa: CASSPPGRSSSYNEQFF; cdr3_nt: TGTGCCAGCTCACCACCGGGGCGGAGTAGCTCCTACAATGAGCAGTTCTTC
cdr3_length: 15; clone_size: .; v_call: TRBV9; d_call: TRBD2; j_call: TRBJ2-7; cdr3_aa: CASSVGGLAGGEQYF; cdr3_nt: TGTGCCAGCAGCGTAGGAGGACTAGCGGGTGGTGAGCAGTACTTC
cdr3_length: 16; clone_size: .; v_call: TRBV11-3; d_call: TRBD2; j_call: TRBJ2-7; cdr3_aa: CASSLVSREEPYEQYF; cdr3_nt: TGTGCCAGCAGCTTAGTGTCGCGGGAGGAACCCTACGAGCAGTACTTC
cdr3_length: 13; clone_size: .; v_call: TRBV5-6; d_call: .; j_call: TRBJ2-5; cdr3_aa: CASSTSERETQYF; cdr3_nt: TGTGCCAGCAGCACGAGTGAAAGAGAGACCCAGTACTTC
cdr3_length: 14; clone_size: .; v_call: TRBV2; d_call: .; j_call: TRBJ2-7; cdr3_aa: CASRRTQSSYEQYF; cdr3_nt: TGTGCCAGCAGACGGACTCAAAGCTCCTACGAGCAGTACTTC
cdr3_length: 15; clone_size: .; v_call: TRBV9; d_call: .; j_call: TRBJ2-3; cdr3_aa: CASSAAGGLTDTQYF; cdr3_nt: TGTGCCAGCAGCGCCGCAGGAGGTCTAACGGATACGCAGTATTTT
cdr3_length: 15; clone_size: .; v_call: TRBV27; d_call: .; j_call: TRBJ2-5; cdr3_aa: CASSFDYSGEETQYF; cdr3_nt: TGTGCCAGCAGTTTTGACTACAGCGGAGAAGAGACCCAGTACTTC
cdr3_length: 17; clone_size: .; v_call: TRBV28; d_call: TRBD1; j_call: TRBJ2-3; cdr3_aa: CASNPARDRSSTDTQYF; cdr3_nt: TGTGCCAGCAACCCCGCAAGGGACAGATCTAGCACAGATACGCAGTATTTT
cdr3_length: 12; clone_size: .; v_call: TRBV28; d_call: .; j_call: TRBJ2-7; cdr3_aa: CASSLGAYEQYF; cdr3_nt: TGTGCCAGCAGTTTAGGAGCCTACGAGCAGTACTTC
cdr3_length: 16; clone_size: .; v_call: TRBV4-2; d_call: TRBD1; j_call: TRBJ2-7; cdr3_aa: CASSPRQGDESYEQYF; cdr3_nt: TGTGCCAGCAGCCCCCGACAGGGGGATGAATCCTACGAGCAGTACTTC
cdr3_length: 20; clone_size: .; v_call: TRBV13; d_call: TRBD2; j_call: TRBJ2-1; cdr3_aa: CASSLFGLAGVPELYNEQFF; cdr3_nt: TGTGCCAGCAGCTTATTCGGACTAGCGGGAGTACCCGAACTTTACAATGAGCAGTTCTTC
cdr3_length: 15; clone_size: few; v_call: TRBV5-4; d_call: .; j_call: TRBJ2-7; cdr3_aa: CASSPKGGSTYEQYF; cdr3_nt: TGTGCCAGCAGCCCGAAAGGCGGCAGCACCTACGAGCAGTACTTC
cdr3_length: 17; clone_size: few; v_call: TRBV6-6; d_call: TRBD1; j_call: TRBJ1-1; cdr3_aa: CASSRLPLTGMNTEAFF; cdr3_nt: TGTGCCAGCAGTCGACTACCCTTGACAGGGATGAACACTGAAGCTTTCTTT
cdr3_length: 16; clone_size: .; v_call: TRBV27; d_call: TRBD1; j_call: TRBJ1-5; cdr3_aa: CASSLLGGRGNQPQHF; cdr3_nt: TGTGCCAGCAGTTTGTTAGGGGGCAGGGGCAATCAGCCCCAGCATTTT
cdr3_length: 14; clone_size: .; v_call: TRBV19; d_call: .; j_call: TRBJ1-2; cdr3_aa: CASSIDPDSSGYTF; cdr3_nt: TGTGCCAGTAGTATAGATCCGGACAGTTCCGGCTACACCTTC
cdr3_length: 13; clone_size: .; v_call: TRBV5-1; d_call: .; j_call: TRBJ1-1; cdr3_aa: CASSRGWETEAFF; cdr3_nt: TGCGCCAGCAGCAGGGGATGGGAAACTGAAGCTTTCTTT
cdr3_length: 14; clone_size: .; v_call: TRBV11-2; d_call: .; j_call: TRBJ2-5; cdr3_aa: CASSLGAGSQTQYF; cdr3_nt: TGTGCCAGCAGCTTAGGCGCAGGGTCCCAGACCCAGTACTTC